Sequencing of this T cell receptor beta chain was carried out in a study of control samples from healthy donors and cancer patients. Repertoires were generated with immunoSEQ multiplex PCR, while TCRdb's copy carries only in-frame clones and drops some. The sample yields some 71,000 clones, approximately 89% seen once. J gave up 3 bases and V 7 bases, and 7 bases lay outside the gene matches. Germline CDR1 is MNHEY and CDR2 is SVGAGI. The CDR3 is made up of 14 amino acids. Sequenced input: PBMCs. This TCR came from a man aged 60 to 75 with lung cancer. V is TRBV6-5 and J is TRBJ2-3; 7 bases fit TRBD2. CDR3 DNA sequence: TGTGCCAGCACTATGGGGGGGAGAACAGATACGCAGTATTTT. Protein: CASTMGGRTDTQYF.